This T cell receptor (beta chain) originates from a study of T cell responses to AZD1222 COVID-19 vaccine. The CDR3 runs 15 residues. Germline loops: CDR1 LNHNV, CDR2 YYDKDF (reference sequence). Deletions cut 0 bases from V and 1 base from J, with 7 bases between. Sequenced by immunoSEQ multiplex PCR; TCRdb stores in-frame clones only, minus some. The sample yields roughly 140,000 clones, around 93% seen once. This clone is a singleton in its sample. Its antigen is unknown. Whole-study results and caveats: Seropositive status at baseline applied to only a handful of AZD1222 recipients. Repertoire sampling occurred only after the peak T cell response.

J is TRBJ1-3 and V is TRBV15; D ambiguous. The input for sequencing was peripheral blood, taken on day 0 of AZD1222 vaccination. The clonotype originates from an adult in good health. The CDR3 protein is CATSRDSGSGNTIYF. The CDR3, as DNA: TGTGCCACCAGCAGAGACAGTGGTTCTGGAAACACCATATATTTT.